This T cell receptor (beta chain) was recovered during a study of T cell responses to AZD1222 COVID-19 vaccine. Generated by immunoSEQ multiplex PCR, the TCRdb table keeps only in-frame clones and is missing some. This table holds about 81,000 clones, less than 95% found once. On this clone itself: Its antigen is not identified.

General observations from the study: Repertoire sampling was restricted to post-peak T cell response timepoints. Once two AZD1222 doses were given, Spike-specific TCR breadth and depth went up. Females made up more of the donors, who were largely white British, and clonal diversity may have come out too low.

Germline V gene sequence: CDR1 KGHSY, CDR2 FQNENV. V was shortened by 3 bases and J by 2 bases, with 11 bases between the two germline ends. The length of the CDR3 is 15 residues. Recipients boosted at about 4 weeks or about 12 weeks are pooled. The sequencing used peripheral blood, collected 28 days after the second AZD1222 dose. This sequence was found in an adult who received the AZD1222 COVID-19 vaccine. The chain is built from TRBV16 and TRBJ1-3; a possible D gene is TRBD1 (5 bases). The CDR3 reads CASSHKGETGNTIYF. The CDR3 DNA reads TGTGCCAGCAGCCATAAAGGGGAAACTGGAAACACCATATATTTT.